Below are 21 T cell receptor beta chains sequenced from a single sample in a study of untreated major depressive disorder. Method: immunoSEQ multiplex PCR; TCRdb's copy keeps in-frame clones and lacks some. Of 20,000 to 25,000 clones in the sample, 85% to 90% are singletons; the top ten hold approximately 0.47%. Sequencing input: CD4+ T cells from PBMCs. The source is a woman in her thirties or forties in good health.

Of note for this clone: Different DNA sequences within this sample yield the same CDR3. The gene calls are TRBV5-5 and TRBJ1-5; D is ambiguous. Germline CDR1 and CDR2: SGHKS and YYEKEE (reference sequence). The V end lost 1 base, the J end lost 5 bases, and 7 bases lay between the germline ends. CDR3 size: 13 residues. CDR3 nucleotide sequence: TGTGCCAGCAGCTTGCTCTGGGATCAGCCCCAGCATTTT. Encoded protein: CASSLLWDQPQHF.

The gene calls are TRBV5-6 and TRBJ1-5; a weak D match, TRBD1 (5 bases). The CDR3 is 14 amino acids. Germline CDR1 SGHDT, CDR2 YYEEEE. Trimming pared 0 bases from V and 7 bases from J, leaving 11 bases between. For the CDR3, the DNA is TGTGCCAGCAGCTTGGCGGCACAGGCCCAGCCCCAGCATTTT. This gives the protein CASSLAAQAQPQHF.

The chain carries TRBV5-1 and TRBJ2-2; weak D call: TRBD2 (5 bases). This CDR3 is built from 14 residues. Trimming removed 4 bases from V and 6 bases from J, with 13 bases in between. Germline V CDR1 and CDR2: SGHRS, YFSETQ. The CDR3: CASSPILGPGELFF. In nucleotides, the CDR3 is TGCGCCAGCAGCCCGATACTAGGGCCCGGGGAGCTGTTTTTT.

V is TRBV10-3 and J is TRBJ2-1; 13 positions agree with TRBD2. The CDR3 extends over 18 amino acids. J lost 6 bases, V lost 4 bases, and 12 bases had no gene match. Germline-derived CDR1 and CDR2 are ENHRY and SYGVKD. CDR3 amino acids: CAISVLPVLAGGSNEQFF. In nucleotides, the CDR3 is TGTGCCATCAGTGTACTCCCTGTACTAGCGGGAGGGAGCAATGAGCAGTTCTTC.

The rearrangement joins TRBV6-1 to TRBJ2-7; D perhaps matches TRBD2 (5 bases). The CDR3 has 13 amino acids. Trimming cost V 10 bases and J 7 bases, with 20 bases left between them. Germline CDR1 and CDR2: MNHNS and SASEGT. This CDR3 is CATGISTLGEQYV. The CDR3 bases are TGTGCCACCGGGATCTCAACACTGGGGGAGCAGTACGTC.

CDR3 sequence (DNA): TGTGCCAGCAGTTTCTCGGGGACAAAGGCCTTTTACTATGGCTACACCTTC. Protein sequence: CASSFSGTKAFYYGYTF. V usage is TRBV28 and J usage is TRBJ1-2; maybe TRBD1 (6 bases). V was cut by 3 bases and J by 3 bases, with 20 bases left in between. In germline, CDR1 is MDHEN, CDR2 SYDVKM. The CDR3 runs to 17 residues.

The chain combines TRBV5-1 with TRBJ2-2; possibly TRBD1 or TRBD2 for D (6 bases each). V was shortened by 6 bases and J by 4 bases, with 16 bases between the two germline ends. Germline CDR1 SGHRS, CDR2 YFSETQ. The CDR3 length is 15 residues. CDR3 nucleotides: TGCGCCAGCAATCTTGAAGGGGGAGGCACCGGGGAGCTGTTTTTT. Translated, it gives CASNLEGGGTGELFF.

This clone was seen a single time. V gene TRBV28 combines with J gene TRBJ1-5; D gene uncertain. The CDR3 sequence is 12 residues long. The V and J ends lost 8 bases and 1 base respectively, with 6 bases between them. The V gene's germline CDR1 is MDHEN and CDR2 SYDVKM. The CDR3 sequence: CASRQSNQPQHF. The CDR3 DNA sequence: TGTGCCAGCCGCCAAAGCAATCAGCCCCAGCATTTT.

This chain links TRBV14 with TRBJ1-3; D is ambiguous. This CDR3 is 15 amino acids long. Germline lookup yields CDR1 SGHDN and CDR2 FVKESK. The V gene lost 1 base and the J gene lost 0 bases, with 7 bases spanning the gap. DNA for the CDR3: TGTGCCAGCAGCCAAGGGGTAGGCTCTGGAAACACCATATATTTT. Translating gives CASSQGVGSGNTIYF.

In this sample, this clone turned up a few times. The V gene is TRBV5-1, the J gene TRBJ1-5; TRBD1 agrees at 9 bases. The CDR3 extends over 16 amino acids. The germline CDR1 and CDR2 sequences are SGHRS and YFSETQ. V was pared by 4 bases and J by 7 bases, with 12 bases of the junction left unmatched. The DNA of the CDR3 is TGCGCCAGCAGCCCTACAGGGGGCGCGGGTTCGCAGCCCCAGCATTTT. Its translation: CASSPTGGAGSQPQHF.

V usage is TRBV5-6 and J usage is TRBJ1-4; D is uncertain. From germline, CDR1 is SGHDT and CDR2 YYEEEE. V was trimmed by 0 bases and J by 4 bases, leaving 4 bases between them. This CDR3 has 13 residues. The CDR3 bases are TGTGCCAGCAGCTTGGGGATTAATGAAAAACTGTTTTTT. Its protein is CASSLGINEKLFF.

J is TRBJ2-7 and V is TRBV2; no clear D gene. The germline V and J ends were trimmed by 7 bases and 1 base, with 14 bases remaining between them. The CDR3 has 14 residues. Germline CDR1 reads SNHLY; CDR2 reads FYNNEI. The CDR3 DNA reads as TGTGCCAGCATTTTTGACACCATGTCCTACGAGCAGTACGTC. Translation: CASIFDTMSYEQYV.

V usage is TRBV6-5 and J usage is TRBJ2-1; possibly TRBD1 for D (6 bases). This CDR3 comprises 13 residues. CDR1 and CDR2 from the germline V gene are MNHEY and SVGAGI. Trimming cost V 6 bases and J 8 bases, with 14 bases left between them. CDR3 loop: CASRQRTVDEQFF. The CDR3 DNA reads as TGTGCCAGCAGGCAAAGGACAGTCGATGAGCAGTTCTTC.

This chain uses TRBV11-3 with TRBJ2-1; 8 nucleotides agree with TRBD2. The CDR3 extends over 15 amino acids. Germline values: CDR1 SGHNT, CDR2 YENEEA. V lost 1 base to trimming and J lost 5 bases; unmatched junction nucleotides: 4. CDR3 loop: CASSLGAGVHNEQFF. DNA of the CDR3: TGTGCCAGCAGCTTAGGAGCGGGGGTGCACAATGAGCAGTTCTTC.

This sequence joins TRBV6-5 and TRBJ1-2; 7 bases agree with TRBD1. The CDR3 is 15 amino acids. With V trimmed by 6 bases and J by 2 bases, 9 bases remained unmatched. CDR1 MNHEY and CDR2 SVGAGI come from the germline V gene. CDR3 in amino acids: CASRQRSQGNYGYTF. CDR3 coding DNA: TGTGCCAGCAGACAAAGATCACAGGGGAACTATGGCTACACCTTC.

V usage is TRBV7-2 and J usage is TRBJ1-2, with 7 bases lining up with TRBD1. The junction had 3 bases not matched to a gene; V was cut back by 1 base and J by 7 bases. Germline CDR1 SGHTA, CDR2 FQGNSA. The CDR3 is 13 residues long. The CDR3 sequence is CASSLGQGPGYTF. In DNA, the CDR3 is TGTGCCAGCAGCTTAGGACAGGGTCCTGGCTACACCTTC.

V is TRBV29-1 and J is TRBJ2-1, with TRBD2 identical over 7 bases. CDR1 is SQVTM, CDR2 ANQGSEA, per germline. J was trimmed by 8 bases and V by 4 bases; bases with no gene match: 8. CDR3 length: 13 residues. The chain's CDR3 is CSVVGLVKYEQFF. The CDR3, as DNA: TGCAGCGTTGTCGGACTAGTCAAATATGAGCAGTTCTTC.

This chain joins TRBV27 and TRBJ2-7; D is unclear. The CDR3 has 13 amino acids. Trimming took off 3 bases at V and 0 bases at J, with 6 bases between the two ends. Germline-derived CDR1 and CDR2 are MNHEY and SMNVEV (reference sequence). CDR3 nucleotides: TGTGCCAGCAGTTTTACACCCTCCTACGAGCAGTACTTC. The encoded protein is CASSFTPSYEQYF.

CDR3 bases: TGTGCCAGCAGTTCTCCTTGGGGCGGAAACACCATATATTTT. This sequence encodes CASSSPWGGNTIYF. The gene calls are TRBV6-5 and TRBJ1-3; TRBD1 is a possible D gene (5 bases). This CDR3 spans 14 amino acids. V was clipped by 4 bases and J by 4 bases, with 11 bases between them. Germline lookup yields CDR1 MNHEY and CDR2 SVGAGI.

The chain combines TRBV10-1 with TRBJ2-4; D perhaps matches TRBD2 (5 bases). This CDR3 has 18 residues. V was pared by 5 bases and J by 0 bases, with 20 bases between. Germline-derived CDR1 and CDR2 are WNHNN and SYGVQD (reference sequence). CDR3 region: CASSTVGRVNVAKNIQYF. CDR3 sequence (DNA): TGCGCCAGCAGTACCGTTGGGCGGGTCAACGTAGCCAAAAACATTCAGTACTTC.

The J gene is TRBJ2-3, the V gene TRBV29-1; D gene ambiguous. CDR1 and CDR2 from the germline V gene are SQVTM and ANQGSEA. Trimming shortened V by 1 base and J by 0 bases, and 14 bases separated the two germline ends. The CDR3 extends over 16 amino acids. The CDR3 protein is CSVEVRVTTSTDTQYF. Written as DNA, the CDR3 is TGCAGCGTTGAAGTCCGCGTCACGACTAGCACAGATACGCAGTATTTT.